The 4 T cell receptor beta chains below were found in one sample sequenced in a study of regulatory T cells in long-lasting Graves disease. Time point given: persistent/refractory GD, antithyroid drugs over 5 years with positive TRAb. After RNA was extracted from PBMCs, the TCR library was made from it. Building the TCR beta libraries relied on iRepertoire HTBI primers, and CDR3 regions underwent Arm-PCR. TCRdb redid the calling of the multiplex PCR reads with MiXCR, one entry per CDR3 protein. The sample has about 460,000 distinct CDR3 sequences; approximately 23% are singletons. Material: peripheral blood mononuclear cells (PBMCs), obtained when the disease was refractory, from a patient treated with antithyroid drugs. The receptors come from a female donor with Graves disease.

This clonotype appeared once. The chain is built from TRBV20-1 and TRBJ1-5; perhaps TRBD1 as D (6 bases). Trimming removed 6 bases from V and 2 bases from J, with 14 bases in between. This CDR3 has 14 amino acids. Looked up from germline, CDR1 is DFQATT and CDR2 is SNEGSKA (reference sequence). The chain's CDR3 is CSAPQNRGNQPQHF. As DNA, the CDR3 is TGCAGTGCCCCCCAAAACAGGGGCAATCAGCCCCAGCATTTT.

This clonotype turned up a few times. The J gene is TRBJ1-6, the V gene TRBV20-1, with TRBD1 as a possible D gene (5 bases). Germline values: CDR1 DFQATT, CDR2 SNEGSKA (reference sequence). V was trimmed by 3 bases and J by 10 bases, leaving 10 bases between them. CDR3 length: 12 residues. The CDR3 DNA sequence: TGCAGTGCTAGGACGGGACCGTCACCCCTCCACTTT. Translating it yields CSARTGPSPLHF.

The table lists this clonotype with many counts. The chain combines TRBV5-1 with TRBJ1-6, with 7 bases lining up with TRBD1. The trim removed 3 bases at V and 10 bases at J, leaving 7 bases unmatched. Germline loops: CDR1 SGHRS, CDR2 YFSETQ. CDR3 length: 14 amino acids. The CDR3 loop is CASSYRDSRSPLHF. CDR3 in DNA: TGCGCCAGCAGCTACCGGGACAGCCGCTCACCCCTCCACTTT.

This clonotype was counted ten times or more. The chain links TRBV12-3 or TRBV12-4 to TRBJ2-5, with 7 bases fitting TRBD1. V shed 5 bases, J shed 4 bases, and the junction held 7 bases outside the gene matches. This CDR3 spans 14 amino acids. Here the CDR3 reads CASSLTGPGETQYF. CDR3 DNA: TGTGCCAGCAGTCTGACAGGGCCGGGAGAGACCCAGTACTTC.